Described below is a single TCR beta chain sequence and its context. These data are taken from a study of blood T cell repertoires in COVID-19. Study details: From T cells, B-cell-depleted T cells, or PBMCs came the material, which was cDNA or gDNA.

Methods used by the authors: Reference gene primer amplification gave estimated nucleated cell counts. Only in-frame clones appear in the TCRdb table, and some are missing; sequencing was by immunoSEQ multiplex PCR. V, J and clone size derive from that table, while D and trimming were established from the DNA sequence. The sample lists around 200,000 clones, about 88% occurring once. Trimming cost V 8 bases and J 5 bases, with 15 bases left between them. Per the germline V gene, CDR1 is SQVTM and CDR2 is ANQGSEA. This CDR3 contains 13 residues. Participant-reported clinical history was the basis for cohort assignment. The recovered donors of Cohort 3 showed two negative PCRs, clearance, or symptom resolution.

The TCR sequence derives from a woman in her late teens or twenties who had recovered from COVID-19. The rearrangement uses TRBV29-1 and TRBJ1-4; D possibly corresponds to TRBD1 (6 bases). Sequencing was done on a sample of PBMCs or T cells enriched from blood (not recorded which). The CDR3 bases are TGCAGCATCCGACAGGTTATGAATGAAAAACTGTTTTTT. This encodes CSIRQVMNEKLFF.